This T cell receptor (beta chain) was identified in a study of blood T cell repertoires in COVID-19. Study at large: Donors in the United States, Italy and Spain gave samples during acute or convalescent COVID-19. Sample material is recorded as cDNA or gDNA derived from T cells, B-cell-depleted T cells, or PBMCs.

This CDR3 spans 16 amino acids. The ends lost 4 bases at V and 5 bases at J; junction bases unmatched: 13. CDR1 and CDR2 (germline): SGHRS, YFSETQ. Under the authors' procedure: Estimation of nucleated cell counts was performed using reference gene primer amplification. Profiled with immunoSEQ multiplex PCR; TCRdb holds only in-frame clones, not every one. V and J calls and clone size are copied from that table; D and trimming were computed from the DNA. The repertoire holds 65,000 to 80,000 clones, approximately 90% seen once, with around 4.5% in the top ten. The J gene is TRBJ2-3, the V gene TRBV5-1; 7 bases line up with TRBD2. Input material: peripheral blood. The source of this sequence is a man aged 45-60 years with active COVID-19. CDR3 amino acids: CASSPKPGGGGDTQYF. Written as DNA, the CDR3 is TGCGCCAGCAGCCCAAAACCGGGGGGTGGAGGAGATACGCAGTATTTT.